This TCR beta chain originates from a study of tumor-infiltrating lymphocytes in oesophageal squamous cell carcinoma. Each CDR3 protein gets one entry after TCRdb re-called the PCR reads with MiXCR. The sample has around 13,000 distinct CDR3 sequences, around 48% seen once. V lost 4 bases to trimming and J lost 1 base; unmatched junction nucleotides: 7. Germline V lookup: CDR1 SGHVS, CDR2 FNYEAQ. CDR3 length: 16 residues. This chain joins TRBV7-6 and TRBJ2-7; 10 bases map to TRBD1. What was sequenced was esophageal tumor tissue. This clonotype originated in a female donor with esophageal squamous cell carcinoma. The CDR3 is CASSSGQGLRSYEQYF. In DNA, the CDR3 is TGTGCCAGCAGCTCGGGACAGGGGTTAAGGTCCTACGAGCAGTACTTC.